This T cell receptor (beta chain) was documented in a study of cytomegalovirus exposure and HLA in healthy donors. General observations from the study: In vitro data verified three CMV-associated chains as specific for CMV antigens. Sequences of the TCR beta chain were said to predict the HLA-A and HLA-B alleles of most subjects accurately. Most of the TCR beta V segments (in an earlier analysis) were productive either about 90% or about 30% of the time.

As to this clone: What it binds is not known. The junction departs from the called germline gene at one end, perhaps through a read error.

The PCR made use of 60 Vbeta and 13 Jbeta primers. The data were produced by immunoSEQ multiplex PCR, yet TCRdb's version contains in-frame clones alone and is incomplete. The sample includes more than 95,000 clones. The CDR3 is 13 residues long. The germline V gene has CDR1 SSHAT and CDR2 FNYEAQ (reference sequence). The chain couples TRBV7-7 to TRBJ2-5, with D maybe TRBD2 (6 bases). Sequencing was performed on PBMCs. The clonotype comes from a young man in good health and CMV-seronegative. DNA of the CDR3: TGTGCTAGCAGCCCGGGAGCTCAAGAGACCCAGTACTTC. It is translated as CASSPGAQETQYF.